This T cell receptor (beta chain) was documented in a study of response to subunit inactivated influenza vaccine. Study-wide points: Few new T cells, the authors suggested, are recruited by each seasonal influenza vaccination.

This clonotype turned up a few times. Its antigen remains unidentified. From the RT-PCR reads, TCRdb called clonotypes with MiXCR, one entry per CDR3 protein. The sample includes more than 700,000 distinct CDR3 sequences, about 20% of them seen just once. V lost 6 bases to trimming and J lost 9 bases, with 12 bases between them. Germline lookup yields CDR1 MNHNY and CDR2 SVGAGI (reference sequence). The CDR3 is 12 amino acids. The sequence came from a man in his forties or fifties who received an inactivated influenza vaccine. The rearrangement links TRBV6-6 to TRBJ1-5, with D unclear. Sequenced here: PBMCs from blood, sampled 4 to 6 days after vaccination. CDR3 bases: TGTGCCAGCAGCACGGCCTGGAGGCCCCAGCATTTT. Translating gives CASSTAWRPQHF.